Sequencing of this TCR beta chain was carried out in a study of blood T cell repertoires in COVID-19. Assay: immunoSEQ multiplex PCR; the TCRdb copy retains only in-frame clones and omits some. The sample has 390,000 or so clones; approximately 87% are singletons. Enrollees, roughly 18 to 90 years old, lived in about two dozen US areas. Germline CDR1 is MNHEY and CDR2 is SMNVEV (reference sequence). Trimming cost V 0 bases and J 6 bases, with 8 bases left between them. This CDR3 contains 13 residues. Input material: PBMCs or T cells enriched from blood (not recorded which). The clonotype originates from a woman aged 45-65 years who had recovered from COVID-19. The chain carries TRBV27 and TRBJ1-1; D remains ambiguous. The CDR3: CASSLSLVAEAFF. DNA for the CDR3: TGTGCCAGCAGTTTATCCCTAGTCGCTGAAGCTTTCTTT.